Following are 15 T cell receptor beta chains from one sample sequenced in a study of OX40 agonist ivuxolimab in advanced cancers. Measured with immunoSEQ multiplex PCR; TCRdb has only the in-frame clones, and not every one. The sample yields 35,000 to 40,000 clones, approximately 79% seen once. The sequencing here drew on CD4+ or CD8+ T cells sorted from blood, taken in a trial of the OX40 agonist ivuxolimab. Every receptor here comes from an adult with an advanced solid tumor such as melanoma, head and neck, liver or kidney cancer.

This chain links TRBV7-2 with TRBJ2-5, with 8 bases matching TRBD2. Per germline, CDR1 SGHTA and CDR2 FQGNSA. This CDR3 is built from 16 residues. Unmatched junction bases numbered 14, after V lost 6 bases and J lost 5 bases. The CDR3 here is CASRHPAGGAGETQYF. CDR3 nucleotide sequence: TGTGCCAGCAGACATCCAGCCGGGGGGGCTGGGGAGACCCAGTACTTC.

The chain has TRBV19 and TRBJ2-5; D might be TRBD1 (5 bases). The CDR3 runs 14 residues. Germline CDR1 and CDR2: LNHDA and SQIVND (reference sequence). Trimming pared 5 bases from V and 4 bases from J, leaving 14 bases between. CDR3 sequence (DNA): TGTGCCAGTAGTGCCTTCCAGGGAAGAGAGACCCAGTACTTC. It is translated as CASSAFQGRETQYF.

The gene calls are TRBV4-3 and TRBJ1-4, with D possibly TRBD1 on 6 matching bases. Germline lookup yields CDR1 LGHNA and CDR2 YSLEER. Trimming left V 1 base short and J 7 bases short, with 13 bases between. The CDR3 has 15 amino acids. The CDR3 is CASSQVWGGGEKLFF. The DNA for the CDR3 is TGCGCCAGCAGCCAAGTATGGGGAGGGGGTGAAAAACTGTTTTTT.

This sequence joins TRBV18 and TRBJ2-1; D could derive from TRBD1 or TRBD2 (5 bases each). Germline assignment: CDR1 KGHSH and CDR2 LQKENI. Trimming cost V 3 bases and J 9 bases, with 21 bases left between them. The CDR3 runs to 16 residues. The CDR3 DNA sequence: TGTGCCAGCTCACCCGACGGGGCTCGCAGTCTTGGTGAGCAGTTCTTC. As protein: CASSPDGARSLGEQFF.

The chain links TRBV28 to TRBJ2-7, with 8 bases lining up with TRBD1. With V trimmed by 5 bases and J by 7 bases, 10 bases remained unmatched. The CDR3 runs to 14 residues. Germline CDR1 is MDHEN and CDR2 is SYDVKM. This chain's CDR3 is CASSPGTGLREQYF. The CDR3 DNA sequence: TGTGCCAGCAGTCCCGGGACAGGCCTTAGGGAGCAGTACTTC. Filled out from reference TRBV28 and TRBJ2-7, the complete variable domain reads DVKVTQSSRYLVKRTGEKVFLECVQDMDHENMFWYRQDPGLGLRLIYFSYDVKMKEKGDIPEGYSVSREKKERFSLILESASTNQTSMYLCASSPGTGLREQYFGPGTRLTVT.

The gene calls are TRBV30 and TRBJ2-7; TRBD1 matches at 9 bases. Germline loops: CDR1 GTSNPN, CDR2 SVGIG (reference sequence). This CDR3 has 13 residues. Trimming at V came to 5 bases and at J to 4 bases, leaving 6 bases not matched to a gene. The CDR3 bases are TGTGCCTGGGGGGAGGGACAGGGTTACGAGCAGTACTTC. It yields the protein CAWGEGQGYEQYF. The full variable domain, with the rest looked up from reference TRBV30 and TRBJ2-7, is SQTIHQWPATLVQPVGSPLSLECTVEGTSNPNLYWYRQAAGRGLQLLFYSVGIGQISSEVPQNLSASRPQDRQFILSSKKLLLSDSGFYLCAWGEGQGYEQYFGPGTRLTVT.

A single count supports this clone. This chain joins TRBV6-1 and TRBJ1-4; D unclear. This CDR3 is 14 amino acids long. V lost 6 bases, J lost 5 bases, and 13 bases lay in between. Germline CDR1 is MNHNS and CDR2 is SASEGT. The CDR3, as DNA: TGTGCCAGCAGGCCGGGTTTAGGGAATGAAAAACTGTTTTTT. Translated, it gives CASRPGLGNEKLFF.

V is TRBV9 and J is TRBJ1-2, with 7 bases lining up with TRBD1. Looked up from germline, CDR1 is SGDLS and CDR2 is YYNGEE. The CDR3 runs 15 residues. V lost 5 bases to trimming and J lost 3 bases; unmatched junction nucleotides: 10. DNA for the CDR3: TGTGCCAGCAGTCCAAAGGGGGCCTCAGACTATGGCTACACCTTC. Its protein product is CASSPKGASDYGYTF.

This clone was recorded once. This chain joins TRBV6-5 and TRBJ1-5, with D tentatively TRBD1 (5 bases). V lost 2 bases to trimming and J lost 7 bases, with 12 bases between them. The CDR3 is 14 amino acids. The germline V gene encodes CDR1 MNHEY and CDR2 SVGAGI. The CDR3 reads CASSYGAGRQPQHF. For the CDR3, the DNA is TGTGCCAGCAGTTACGGGGCAGGGAGACAGCCCCAGCATTTT.

The V and J genes are TRBV2 and TRBJ1-1; TRBD1 might be the D (5 bases). CDR3 length: 14 residues. The ends were cut back, 1 base at V and 5 bases at J, with 11 bases in the middle. The germline CDR1 and CDR2 sequences are SNHLY and FYNNEI. The CDR3 region has the DNA TGTGCCAGCAGTGAAGGGAGGGGTGGAACTGAAGCTTTCTTT. It specifies CASSEGRGGTEAFF.

This sequence joins TRBV4-3 and TRBJ2-3; 9 bases fit TRBD1. Germline-derived CDR1 and CDR2 are LGHNA and YSLEER. The V segment lost 4 bases and the J segment 4 bases; nucleotides outside the gene matches: 3. This CDR3 comprises 14 residues. The CDR3 region is CASSPGTGPDTQYF. The CDR3 bases are TGCGCCAGCAGCCCCGGGACAGGGCCAGATACGCAGTATTTT.

This clone was seen just once. The chain employs TRBV7-2 and TRBJ1-1; D remains unclear. Trimming removed 2 bases from V and 1 base from J, with 8 bases in between. Per germline, CDR1 SGHTA and CDR2 FQGNSA. CDR3 length equals 14 residues. The CDR3 sequence is CASSLILTNTEAFF. DNA for the CDR3: TGTGCCAGCAGCTTAATTCTGACGAACACTGAAGCTTTCTTT.

The genes are TRBV19 and TRBJ2-7; 8 bases match TRBD2. The CDR3 has 13 amino acids. Trimming cost V 9 bases and J 6 bases; bases outside gene matches: 10. CDR1 LNHDA and CDR2 SQIVND come from the germline V gene (reference sequence). This CDR3 is CASGGANPREQYF. The CDR3 region has the DNA TGTGCCAGCGGGGGGGCCAATCCGCGCGAGCAGTACTTC. The whole variable domain, remainder taken from reference TRBV19 and TRBJ2-7, is DGGITQSPKYLFRKEGQNVTLSCEQNLNHDAMYWYRQDPGQGLRLIYYSQIVNDFQKGDIAEGYSVSREKKESFPLTVTSAQKNPTAFYLCASGGANPREQYFGPGTRLTVT.

The chain is built from TRBV29-1 and TRBJ2-7; 9 nucleotides align to TRBD2. This CDR3 has 16 amino acids. CDR1 is SQVTM, CDR2 ANQGSEA, per germline. V lost 0 bases to trimming and J lost 2 bases; unmatched junction nucleotides: 8. CDR3 protein: CSVEEERGGGAYEQYF. Written as DNA, the CDR3 is TGCAGCGTTGAAGAGGAGCGGGGCGGGGGGGCCTACGAGCAGTACTTC.

This rearrangement joins TRBV7-9 to TRBJ1-5, with D possibly TRBD1 on 5 matching bases. V was trimmed by 1 base and J by 5 bases, leaving 6 bases between them. Germline assignment: CDR1 SEHNR and CDR2 FQNEAQ (reference sequence). The CDR3 spans 13 residues. CDR3 residues: CASSLGGDQPQHF. The CDR3, as DNA: TGTGCCAGCAGCTTAGGGGGGGATCAGCCCCAGCATTTT.